These 15 T cell receptor beta chains were sequenced from one sample in a study of T cell responses to AZD1222 COVID-19 vaccine. The protocol was immunoSEQ multiplex PCR, while the TCRdb copy is restricted to in-frame clones and leaves out a portion. The sample contains about 110,000 clones, approximately 89% of which appear only once. The sample in question was peripheral blood, obtained 28 days after the second AZD1222 dose. The receptors come from an adult who received the AZD1222 COVID-19 vaccine.

The gene calls are TRBV11-2 and TRBJ2-5; 15 nucleotides agree with TRBD2. V shed 0 bases and J 4 bases; nucleotides not matched to a gene: 12. CDR3 length: 20 amino acids. Germline V gene data show CDR1 as SGHAT and CDR2 as FQNNGV. The CDR3 DNA follows: TGTGCCAGCAGCTTAGAGCGCGGGACTAGCGGGGGGAGCGGGGTAGAGACCCAGTACTTC. Its protein product is CASSLERGTSGGSGVETQYF.

The V and J genes are TRBV13 and TRBJ1-2, with 9 nucleotides matching TRBD1. The ends lost 4 bases at V and 2 bases at J; junction bases unmatched: 11. The germline V gene encodes CDR1 PRHDT and CDR2 FYEKMQ (reference sequence). The length of the CDR3 is 17 residues. The CDR3 spells CASSSRDRAFLNYGYTF. The DNA for the CDR3 is TGTGCCAGCAGCTCCCGGGACAGGGCGTTCTTGAACTATGGCTACACCTTC.

The V gene is TRBV5-1, the J gene TRBJ1-1; 10 bases are a match to TRBD1. The trim removed 1 base at V and 3 bases at J, leaving 6 bases unmatched. The CDR3 is made up of 16 amino acids. The germline CDR1 and CDR2 sequences are SGHRS and YFSETQ. The CDR3 reads CASSLRGQGEDTEAFF. The DNA of the CDR3 is TGCGCCAGCAGCTTGCGCGGACAGGGGGAAGACACTGAAGCTTTCTTT.

J is TRBJ2-1 and V is TRBV27; the match to TRBD2 covers 8 bases. The CDR3 spans 15 residues. The germline V gene has CDR1 MNHEY and CDR2 SMNVEV (reference sequence). The V and J ends lost 9 bases and 9 bases, in that order; junction bases with no gene match: 16. The CDR3 is CASTPSGGRWGEQFF. In nucleotides, the CDR3 is TGTGCCAGTACCCCATCGGGCGGGAGGTGGGGTGAGCAGTTCTTC.

V gene TRBV7-8 combines with J gene TRBJ2-5, with D possibly TRBD2 on 5 matching bases. Trimming shortened V by 6 bases and J by 13 bases, and 21 bases separated the two germline ends. Germline V lookup: CDR1 SGHVS, CDR2 FQNEAQ. The CDR3 extends over 13 amino acids. The CDR3 DNA sequence: TGTGCCAGCAGGCCCCGCTTTACTCGGGATCCGTACTTC. Encoded protein: CASRPRFTRDPYF.

This clone was observed a handful of times. The chain links TRBV6-2 or TRBV6-3 to TRBJ2-5; no clear D gene. Germline-derived CDR1 and CDR2 are MNHEY and SVGEGT. V lost 4 bases and J 2 bases, leaving 11 bases between the germline ends. There are 14 residues in the CDR3. This chain's CDR3 is CASSSRPEQETQYF. Here the CDR3 DNA reads TGTGCCAGCAGTTCCAGACCGGAACAAGAGACCCAGTACTTC.

The J gene is TRBJ2-7, the V gene TRBV6-2 or TRBV6-3, with D hard to call. Per the germline V gene, CDR1 is MNHEY and CDR2 is SVGEGT. The CDR3 consists of 14 residues. V dropped 0 bases and J dropped 3 bases, with 9 bases sitting between them. CDR3 bases: TGTGCCAGCAGTTACTCGGGAACTTTCTACGAGCAGTACTTC. Translating it yields CASSYSGTFYEQYF.

The chain couples TRBV2 to TRBJ1-6; 7 bases line up with TRBD1. V trimming: 7 bases; J trimming: 8 bases; junction bases outside the gene matches: 17. Germline V lookup: CDR1 SNHLY, CDR2 FYNNEI. This CDR3 contains 17 residues. In nucleotides, the CDR3 is TGTGCCAGCACCAGCTCTCAAAGAGGGGGCGCGGATTCACCCCTCCACTTT. Amino acids: CASTSSQRGGADSPLHF.

V and J are TRBV4-2 and TRBJ1-2, with a possible D match to TRBD1 (5 bases). Looked up from germline, CDR1 is LGHNA and CDR2 is YNFKEQ. The CDR3 has 16 residues. Trimming cost V 3 bases and J 1 base, with 15 bases left between them. The CDR3 bases are TGTGCCAGCAGCCATGACACGGGACGGCTTAACTATGGCTACACCTTC. This gives the protein CASSHDTGRLNYGYTF.

The V and J genes are TRBV5-1 and TRBJ2-7; 13 nucleotides agree with TRBD2. Germline CDR1 SGHRS, CDR2 YFSETQ. The CDR3 is 14 amino acids. V shed 9 bases and J 6 bases; nucleotides not matched to a gene: 9. Written as DNA, the CDR3 is TGCGCCACCGCGAAACTAGCGGGAGGGGGCGAGCAGTACTTC. It specifies CATAKLAGGGEQYF.

In this sample, this clone turned up once. The J gene is TRBJ1-1, the V gene TRBV7-9; D gene uncertain. The CDR3 has 15 amino acids. Germline CDR1 reads SEHNR; CDR2 reads FQNEAQ (reference sequence). Trimming took off 0 bases at V and 5 bases at J, with 13 bases between the two ends. This chain's CDR3 is CASSLAPVSKTEAFF. The CDR3 nucleotides are TGTGCCAGCAGCTTAGCGCCGGTAAGCAAGACTGAAGCTTTCTTT.

The V call is TRBV6-5, the J call TRBJ1-2, with 7 bases aligning to TRBD1. V was clipped by 4 bases and J by 2 bases; unmatched bases: 10. The CDR3 runs 16 residues. Per the germline V gene, CDR1 is MNHEY and CDR2 is SVGAGI. For the CDR3, the DNA is TGTGCCAGCAGTTCCCTTCCGGGGACAGTCAACTATGGCTACACCTTC. Amino acid sequence: CASSSLPGTVNYGYTF.

The rearrangement uses TRBV30 and TRBJ1-2, with D tentatively TRBD1 (5 bases). The CDR3 covers 13 residues. CDR1 is GTSNPN, CDR2 SVGIG, per germline (reference sequence). CDR3 residues: CAYIGKGLDGYTF. The CDR3 region has the DNA TGTGCTTACATCGGGAAGGGGTTGGATGGCTACACCTTC.

This chain uses TRBV7-6 with TRBJ1-6; a possible D gene is TRBD1 (6 bases). V lost 5 bases to trimming and J lost 7 bases, with 18 bases between them. CDR1 and CDR2 from the germline V gene are SGHVS and FNYEAQ. The CDR3 length is 16 residues. The CDR3 DNA sequence: TGTGCCAGCAGCCCGACGAGCAGGGGTCGAAATTCACCCCTCCACTTT. Translated: CASSPTSRGRNSPLHF.

The V and J genes are TRBV4-2 and TRBJ1-2; no clear D. Between the trimmed V and J ends, which lost 0 bases and 0 bases, there was a span of 11 bases. CDR3 length equals 16 residues. From germline, CDR1 is LGHNA and CDR2 YNFKEQ. In nucleotides, the CDR3 is TGTGCCAGCAGCCAAGAGCTTGGCAGCTCTAACTATGGCTACACCTTC. This sequence encodes CASSQELGSSNYGYTF.